Here is one TCR beta chain with its context. The sample is drawn from a study of shared clonotypes between healthy human individuals. As processed by the authors: ImmunoSEQ yielded junction-only sequences lacking quality scores, so filtering differed. TCRdb's copy holds only in-frame clones and misses some; the assay was immunoSEQ multiplex PCR. From that table come the V and J calls and clone size; the DNA was used to work out D and trimming. The data show hundreds of thousands of clones, about 76% seen once. With 4 bases clipped from V and 7 bases from J, the junction kept 13 bases outside the gene matches. Germline V gene data show CDR1 as SGDLS and CDR2 as YYNGEE. This CDR3 has 16 amino acids.

This chain joins TRBV9 and TRBJ1-2; 10 positions match TRBD1. Input material: PBMCs. The TCR originated in a woman in her forties in good health. Some clones in this sample may be carry-over from other donors' samples. The CDR3 DNA is TGTGCCAGCAGCCCGCGACCCGGGACAGGGGTTCGTGGCTACACCTTC. Amino acid sequence: CASSPRPGTGVRGYTF.